This is a list of T cell receptor beta chains from one sample in a study of chemoradiotherapy in HPV16-positive cancers. Produced via immunoSEQ multiplex PCR; TCRdb's table is partial and in-frame only. The repertoire holds some 19,000 clones, with 80% to 90% as singletons. The sample here was blood, taken from a patient who underwent chemoradiotherapy. Every receptor here comes from a human donor with HPV-associated anogenital cancer. Both conserved end residues are part of each CDR3. The D gene is left open where the match is weak. Expanded clones are given a class, and other clones once, few, many or no size at all.

CDR3 DNA: TGTGCCATCAGTGACCCTTCGCGGATTTACACAGATACGCAGTATTTT; CDR3 protein: CAISDPSRIYTDTQYF; V gene: TRBV10-3; J gene: TRBJ2-3; D gene: -; clone size: -
CDR3 DNA: TGTGCCACCAGCAGGGAGGGAACAGCCAAAAACATTCAGTACTTC; CDR3 protein: CATSREGTAKNIQYF; V gene: TRBV15; J gene: TRBJ2-4; D gene: -; clone size: -
CDR3 DNA: TGTGCCAGCAGCTACAATATAGCGGGGGGGCCTCTGGATGAGCAGTTCTTC; CDR3 protein: CASSYNIAGGPLDEQFF; V gene: TRBV7-7; J gene: TRBJ2-1; D gene: TRBD2; clone size: -
CDR3 DNA: TGTGCCAGCAGTGCCGACAGGGCCTACTACGAGCAGTACTTC; CDR3 protein: CASSADRAYYEQYF; V gene: TRBV2; J gene: TRBJ2-7; D gene: TRBD1; clone size: once
CDR3 DNA: TGTGCCAGCAGCTTAGTTGGGGTATACAATGAGCAGTTCTTC; CDR3 protein: CASSLVGVYNEQFF; V gene: TRBV11-2; J gene: TRBJ2-1; D gene: -; clone size: few
CDR3 DNA: TGCGCCAGCAGCTCCAGACAGGGGGGCGACGAGCAGTACTTC; CDR3 protein: CASSSRQGGDEQYF; V gene: TRBV10-1; J gene: TRBJ2-7; D gene: TRBD1; clone size: few
CDR3 DNA: TGCGCCAGCAGCTTGGGACGGGAAGAGACCCAGTACTTC; CDR3 protein: CASSLGREETQYF; V gene: TRBV5-1; J gene: TRBJ2-5; D gene: -; clone size: -
CDR3 DNA: TGTGCCAGCAGCTCCCGCAACAGGGGTAATGAGCAGTTCTTC; CDR3 protein: CASSSRNRGNEQFF; V gene: TRBV9; J gene: TRBJ2-1; D gene: TRBD1; clone size: -
CDR3 DNA: TGTGCCAGCTCACCGGACAGGGACGGAAAGACCCAGTACTTC; CDR3 protein: CASSPDRDGKTQYF; V gene: TRBV18; J gene: TRBJ2-5; D gene: TRBD1; clone size: -
CDR3 DNA: TGTGCCAGCGGGCCCGAGCAGTACTTC; CDR3 protein: CASGPEQYF; V gene: TRBV7-2; J gene: TRBJ2-7; D gene: -; clone size: -
CDR3 DNA: TGTGCCAGCAGCCTAAGTGGTGCGGGGGAGCTGTTTTTT; CDR3 protein: CASSLSGAGELFF; V gene: TRBV7-2; J gene: TRBJ2-2; D gene: -; clone size: -
CDR3 DNA: TGTGCCAGCAGTTTAGTCGGGACAGGGAATCAGCCCCAGCATTTT; CDR3 protein: CASSLVGTGNQPQHF; V gene: TRBV27; J gene: TRBJ1-5; D gene: TRBD1; clone size: few
CDR3 DNA: TGTGCCAGCAGCTTATGGTCGACAGGGAAAGCTTTCTTT; CDR3 protein: CASSLWSTGKAFF; V gene: TRBV13; J gene: TRBJ1-1; D gene: TRBD1; clone size: -
CDR3 DNA: TGCAGCGTGAGTCGGAGGTCGGGTAGCGGGGGGGGAAGCTCCTACAATGAGCAGTTCTTC; CDR3 protein: CSVSRRSGSGGGSSYNEQFF; V gene: TRBV29-1; J gene: TRBJ2-1; D gene: TRBD2; clone size: -
CDR3 DNA: TGTGCCAGCAGCCAGGACAGGGGATCCTACAATGAGCAGTTCTTC; CDR3 protein: CASSQDRGSYNEQFF; V gene: TRBV6-5; J gene: TRBJ2-1; D gene: TRBD1; clone size: -
CDR3 DNA: TGTGCCAGCAGCCCGTATGGGGACAGGGGGGTTTACAATGAGCAGTTCTTC; CDR3 protein: CASSPYGDRGVYNEQFF; V gene: TRBV5-5; J gene: TRBJ2-1; D gene: TRBD1; clone size: -
CDR3 DNA: TGCGCCAGCAGCCAAGATTCGGGACAGGGCTACGAGCAGTACTTC; CDR3 protein: CASSQDSGQGYEQYF; V gene: TRBV4-1; J gene: TRBJ2-7; D gene: TRBD1; clone size: -
CDR3 DNA: TGTGCCAGCAGCTTAGTTAGTAGCGGGGGTTCAGATACGCAGTATTTT; CDR3 protein: CASSLVSSGGSDTQYF; V gene: TRBV7-6; J gene: TRBJ2-3; D gene: TRBD2; clone size: -
CDR3 DNA: TGTGCCAGCAGCTTAGGGGGACTAGCTGGGGCCAACGTCCTGACTTTC; CDR3 protein: CASSLGGLAGANVLTF; V gene: TRBV7-8; J gene: TRBJ2-6; D gene: TRBD2; clone size: -
CDR3 DNA: TGTGCCAGCAGCAGACAGGGGCAGGGCGGGGAGCTGTTTTTT; CDR3 protein: CASSRQGQGGELFF; V gene: TRBV6-5; J gene: TRBJ2-2; D gene: TRBD1; clone size: once
CDR3 DNA: TGTGCCAGCAGCCTTGGACGTGTCGAGCAGTACTTC; CDR3 protein: CASSLGRVEQYF; V gene: TRBV11-2; J gene: TRBJ2-7; D gene: -; clone size: -
CDR3 DNA: TGTGCCAGCCAGTCCGGGACGGTCACCGGGGAGCTGTTTTTT; CDR3 protein: CASQSGTVTGELFF; V gene: TRBV27; J gene: TRBJ2-2; D gene: -; clone size: -
CDR3 DNA: TGTGCTAGCAGCCCAGGGGGCGGGAGCTCCTACAATGAGCAGTTCTTC; CDR3 protein: CASSPGGGSSYNEQFF; V gene: TRBV7-7; J gene: TRBJ2-1; D gene: -; clone size: -
CDR3 DNA: TGCGCCAGCAGCCCCGCGGTAATCGGGACCCGCGTAGATACGCAGTATTTT; CDR3 protein: CASSPAVIGTRVDTQYF; V gene: TRBV5-1; J gene: TRBJ2-3; D gene: -; clone size: -
CDR3 DNA: TGTGCCAGCCGTGCCGGGATGGATGAGCAGTTCTTC; CDR3 protein: CASRAGMDEQFF; V gene: TRBV27; J gene: TRBJ2-1; D gene: -; clone size: -
CDR3 DNA: TGCGCCAGCAGCCAAGATCTGGGGGGACAGGTCGGGGGCTACACCTTC; CDR3 protein: CASSQDLGGQVGGYTF; V gene: TRBV4-3; J gene: TRBJ1-2; D gene: TRBD1; clone size: -
CDR3 DNA: TGTGCCAGCAGCCGGACGGGGGATAGCAATCAGCCCCAGCATTTT; CDR3 protein: CASSRTGDSNQPQHF; V gene: TRBV6-5; J gene: TRBJ1-5; D gene: -; clone size: -
CDR3 DNA: TGTGCCAGTAGGTGGCCCCAGCATTTT; CDR3 protein: CASRWPQHF; V gene: TRBV19; J gene: TRBJ1-5; D gene: -; clone size: -
CDR3 DNA: TGTGCCAGCAGCCGGGACACTAGAGAGCAGTACTTC; CDR3 protein: CASSRDTREQYF; V gene: TRBV11-3; J gene: TRBJ2-7; D gene: -; clone size: once
CDR3 DNA: TGCGCCAGCAGCCATGAACCGGGACAGATTTTCGCTGGCTACACCTTC; CDR3 protein: CASSHEPGQIFAGYTF; V gene: TRBV4-3; J gene: TRBJ1-2; D gene: TRBD1; clone size: -
CDR3 DNA: TGTGCCAGCAGCTTAGGGGCGTTACGGGAAGAGAAGCAGTACTTC; CDR3 protein: CASSLGALREEKQYF; V gene: TRBV7-2; J gene: TRBJ2-7; D gene: -; clone size: -
CDR3 DNA: TGTGCCAGCAGCCCCCAGTGGGGACAGGGAGACCGCTCCTACGAGCAGTACTTC; CDR3 protein: CASSPQWGQGDRSYEQYF; V gene: TRBV7-2; J gene: TRBJ2-7; D gene: TRBD1; clone size: -
CDR3 DNA: TGTGCCAGTAGTATGTCAGAGAACACTGAAGCTTTCTTT; CDR3 protein: CASSMSENTEAFF; V gene: TRBV19; J gene: TRBJ1-1; D gene: -; clone size: -
CDR3 DNA: TGCGCCAGCAGCTTGGGGGTAGCGGGAGCAGATACGCAGTATTTT; CDR3 protein: CASSLGVAGADTQYF; V gene: TRBV5-1; J gene: TRBJ2-3; D gene: TRBD2; clone size: few
CDR3 DNA: TGTGCCAGCAGATCCGACCCCTCTAGCAATCAGCCCCAGCATTTT; CDR3 protein: CASRSDPSSNQPQHF; V gene: TRBV6-5; J gene: TRBJ1-5; D gene: -; clone size: -
CDR3 DNA: TGTGCCAGCAGCTTAGGGGACCTTACGAGGGAAAAACTGTTTTTT; CDR3 protein: CASSLGDLTREKLFF; V gene: TRBV7-9; J gene: TRBJ1-4; D gene: -; clone size: -
CDR3 DNA: TGCAGCGTTGAAGAAGGGGCCACAGATACGCAGTATTTT; CDR3 protein: CSVEEGATDTQYF; V gene: TRBV29-1; J gene: TRBJ2-3; D gene: -; clone size: few
CDR3 DNA: TGTGCCAGCAGCTCAGACCGCCGGGGGACAGGGGGCGCGAGCTACACCTTC; CDR3 protein: CASSSDRRGTGGASYTF; V gene: TRBV7-9; J gene: TRBJ1-2; D gene: TRBD1; clone size: -